Shown below are 9 T cell receptor beta chains from a single sample sequenced in a study of blood T cell repertoires in COVID-19. Profiling relied on immunoSEQ multiplex PCR, and the TCRdb table lists in-frame clones only, not all of them. The table shows about 180,000 clones, with nearly 90% occurring only once. The sequencing sample was made of peripheral blood. These receptors were obtained from a man aged 18 to 29 who had recovered from COVID-19.

The rearrangement joins TRBV2 to TRBJ1-1, with a possible D match to TRBD1 (6 bases). Per the germline V gene, CDR1 is SNHLY and CDR2 is FYNNEI. Trimming removed 10 bases at V and 7 bases at J, with 16 bases between. The CDR3 is made up of 12 amino acids. The CDR3: CATLRGFDEAFF. CDR3 coding DNA: TGTGCCACCTTAAGGGGGTTTGATGAAGCTTTCTTT.

The chain uses TRBV6-5 and TRBJ1-1, with D uncertain. CDR1 is MNHEY and CDR2 is SVGAGI in the germline V gene. Trimming pared 8 bases from V and 4 bases from J, leaving 14 bases between. This CDR3 spans 13 amino acids. The DNA for the CDR3 is TGTGCCAGCGCAGATCGGGTCTCCACTGAAGCTTTCTTT. Translation: CASADRVSTEAFF.

This chain links TRBV27 with TRBJ2-1, with 13 nucleotides matching TRBD2. The V and J ends lost 7 bases and 6 bases, in that order; junction bases with no gene match: 6. Germline V CDR1 and CDR2: MNHEY, SMNVEV (reference sequence). The CDR3 contains 15 residues. CDR3 coding DNA: TGTGCCAGCAATAGGGGACTAGCGGGACCCAATGAGCAGTTCTTC. It encodes CASNRGLAGPNEQFF.

This chain connects TRBV5-1 to TRBJ1-6, with a possible D match to TRBD1 (5 bases). In germline, CDR1 is SGHRS, CDR2 YFSETQ. V gave up 0 bases and J gave up 9 bases, with 10 bases separating them. The CDR3 extends over 14 amino acids. The CDR3 region is CASSLGAQGSPLHF. In nucleotides, the CDR3 is TGCGCCAGCAGCTTGGGTGCCCAGGGTTCACCCCTCCACTTT.

The J gene is TRBJ2-7, the V gene TRBV7-2; TRBD2 aligns across 7 bases. CDR1 is SGHTA and CDR2 is FQGNSA in the germline V gene. CDR3 size: 13 residues. Trimming removed 5 bases from V and 6 bases from J; junction bases left unmatched: 7. The CDR3, as DNA: TGTGCCAGCAGCCCCCGGGCTAGCGGCGAGCAGTACTTC. This codes for CASSPRASGEQYF.

With regard to this clone: This sample includes further DNA sequences coding for the same CDR3. This rearrangement joins TRBV6-2 or TRBV6-3 to TRBJ2-5; D may be TRBD1 (6 bases). Per the germline V gene, CDR1 is MNHEY and CDR2 is SVGEGT. V lost 5 bases, J lost 5 bases, and 9 bases lay in between. CDR3 length: 12 residues. The CDR3 coding sequence is TGTGCCAGCAGTCCAGGGGAGGAGACCCAGTACTTC. Translation gives CASSPGEETQYF.

This clone has a single count. The rearrangement joins TRBV5-1 to TRBJ1-6; tentative D call: TRBD1 (5 bases). The CDR3 loop spans 16 amino acids. CDR1 is SGHRS, CDR2 YFSETQ, per germline. Trimming pared 4 bases from V and 8 bases from J, leaving 19 bases between. In nucleotides, the CDR3 is TGCGCCAGCAGCCTGGGGGGAAGCCTGAGGGATTCACCCCTCCACTTT. Residues: CASSLGGSLRDSPLHF.

The CDR3 sequence is CASSYSTGTGYEQYF. The CDR3 coding sequence is TGTGCCAGCAGTTACTCTACGGGAACGGGCTACGAGCAGTACTTC. The chain couples TRBV6-5 to TRBJ2-7; possible D gene TRBD2, 5 bases. V lost 0 bases and J 3 bases, leaving 12 bases between the germline ends. In germline, CDR1 is MNHEY, CDR2 SVGAGI. The CDR3 contains 15 residues.

This sequence joins TRBV29-1 and TRBJ1-2, with D unclear. The CDR3 loop spans 13 amino acids. Deletions cut 3 bases from V and 0 bases from J, with 8 bases between. Germline CDR1 reads SQVTM; CDR2 reads ANQGSEA. The CDR3 nucleotides are TGCAGCGTTGATCCGGGAGCTAACTATGGCTACACCTTC. Translation gives CSVDPGANYGYTF.